This T cell receptor (beta chain) emerged from a study of response to subunit inactivated influenza vaccine. This CDR3 comprises 14 residues. The V gene's germline CDR1 is SGHTA and CDR2 FQGNSA. With 0 bases removed from V and 6 bases from J, the gap between germline ends came to 12 bases. In this sample, this clonotype turned up a few times. TCRdb re-analysed the RT-PCR reads in MiXCR, keeping a single row per CDR3 protein. This sample has more than 200,000 distinct CDR3 sequences, with 12% found just once. Sequenced here: non-naive T cells sorted from PBMCs, sampled 14 days before vaccination. This TCR came from a man aged 50 to 60 who received an inactivated influenza vaccine. The rearrangement joins TRBV7-2 to TRBJ2-7; D may be TRBD1 (5 bases). The CDR3, as DNA: TGTGCCAGCAGCTTAGCTCAGGGCAGAGGCGAGCAGTACTTC. It codes for CASSLAQGRGEQYF.